This T cell receptor (beta chain) stems from a study of cytomegalovirus exposure and HLA in healthy donors. The study's findings and limits: Rarity held for most TCR sequences, but there were some public TCRs that occurred in many donors. Later analysis showed most CMV-associated TCR beta chains appearing HLA-restricted.

The PCR ran on 60 Vbeta and 13 Jbeta primers. Profiling relied on immunoSEQ multiplex PCR, and the TCRdb table lists in-frame clones only, not all of them. The profile covers 150,000 to 200,000 clones, with under 70% appearing a single time and less than 11% taken by the ten largest. Comments on this clone: What it binds is not known.

Germline trimming cut 4 bases from V and 2 bases from J; bases unmatched to any gene: 9. CDR1 is SGHNT and CDR2 is YYREEE in the germline V gene (reference sequence). This CDR3 has 16 amino acids. The sequence derives from a man younger than 40 in good health and CMV-seropositive. The rearrangement uses TRBV5-4 and TRBJ2-1; 7 positions match TRBD2. Sample: PBMCs. The chain's CDR3 is CASSPPGRETYNEQFF. CDR3 in DNA: TGTGCCAGCAGCCCACCTGGGCGGGAGACCTACAATGAGCAGTTCTTC.